This entry concerns a single T cell receptor beta chain. Antigen specificity is unknown. The data stem from a study of a mutant IDH1 vaccine in newly diagnosed glioma. Study information: The first vaccination came 4-6 weeks after radiotherapy alone, or with temozolomide cycles. Treated patients comprised 62.5% males and approximately 38% females, mean age roughly 44 years. Therapy received beforehand was radiotherapy, temozolomide, or both, with most patients given both.

This CDR3 has 14 amino acids. V was pared by 2 bases and J by 2 bases, with 3 bases of the junction left unmatched. CDR1 is LGHNA, CDR2 YNFKEQ, per germline. Using immunoSEQ multiplex PCR, the repertoire was profiled, and TCRdb retains in-frame clones only, with some absent. The repertoire holds some 38,000 clones, with roughly 74% as singletons. Described time point: week 5, during vaccination. The investigators gave 300 ug of mutant IDH1 20-mer peptide in each vaccine dose, together with topical imiquimod. Donors harbored newly found WHO grade 3 or 4 IDH1-mutant, ATRX-lost astrocytomas. The chain links TRBV4-2 to TRBJ2-7, with TRBD1 identical over 7 bases. The sequence was collected from a man aged 40-49 years with glioma. This material consisted of PBMCs, taken from a glioma patient whose treatment included an IDH1 peptide vaccine. The CDR3 nucleotides read TGTGCCAGCAGCCAAAGGGACAGAGCCTACGAGCAGTACTTC. Translation gives CASSQRDRAYEQYF.